This TCR beta chain came from a study of regulatory T cells in long-lasting Graves disease. Investigators prepared the TCR beta libraries by applying iRepertoire HTBI primers and Arm-PCR of CDR3 regions. From the multiplex PCR reads, TCRdb called clonotypes with MiXCR, one entry per CDR3 protein. This table holds roughly 560,000 distinct CDR3 sequences, about 11% found once. Noted time point: newly diagnosed GD, antithyroid drugs for less than 3 months. PBMC RNA served as the TCR library source. Criteria from the American Thyroid Association guidelines were applied to diagnose Graves' disease. The J segment lost 5 bases and the V segment lost 1 base, leaving 6 bases of the junction unmatched. CDR1 and CDR2 from the germline V gene are LNHDA and SQIVND (reference sequence). The CDR3 is 15 residues long. There are a few counts of this clonotype. These same records also appear under a second study, on T cells in Graves' hyperthyroidism and ophthalmopathy. That source reports: Blood also carried most thyroid clonotypes expanded above 0.001.

The receptor comes from a woman aged 25 to 39 with Graves disease. The input for sequencing was peripheral blood mononuclear cells (PBMCs), taken at new diagnosis, from a patient treated with antithyroid drugs. J is TRBJ2-7 and V is TRBV19; 9 bases match TRBD2. In DNA, the CDR3 is TGTGCCAGTAGTATAGTAGGCGGGAGGGCCGACGAGCAGTACTTC. Translated: CASSIVGGRADEQYF.